This is a list of T cell receptor beta chains from one sample in a study of shared clonotypes between healthy human individuals. TCRdb's copy holds only in-frame clones and misses some; the assay was immunoSEQ multiplex PCR. The sample lists 2,500,000 or so clones; 80% to 95% were seen once. The sequenced sample was naive CD4+ T cells from PBMCs. All receptors derive from a man aged 18 to 29 in good health. Some clones in this sample may be carry-over from other donors' samples. CDR3s include the opening cysteine and the closing phenylalanine or tryptophan. D genes are given only for firm matches. Rows give clone size only sometimes, using once, few, many, or a class for an expanded clone.

size: .; J: TRBJ1-2; V: TRBV5-6; D: .; DNA: TGTGCCAGCAGCTTGTCGTTAGGCAACTATGGCTACACCTTC; CDR3: CASSLSLGNYGYTF
size: few; J: TRBJ1-1; V: TRBV20-1; D: .; DNA: TGCAGTGCTCCCGCCCCGGAGCGGGCTTTCTTT; CDR3: CSAPAPERAFF
size: .; J: TRBJ2-2; V: TRBV7-3; D: .; DNA: TGTGCCAGCAGCTTAGGCAGGGCGGGGACCGGGGAGCTGTTTTTT; CDR3: CASSLGRAGTGELFF
size: .; J: TRBJ1-1; V: TRBV5-1; D: TRBD1; DNA: TGCGCCAGCAGCTTGGGCGGGACAGGGTTTACCACTGAAGCTTTCTTT; CDR3: CASSLGGTGFTTEAFF
size: once; J: TRBJ1-2; V: TRBV28; D: .; DNA: TGTGCCAGCAACACCCGGGTGGGTAGCTACACCTTC; CDR3: CASNTRVGSYTF
size: .; J: TRBJ1-1; V: TRBV5-8; D: .; DNA: TGTGCCAGCAGCCCCAGCTCTGAAGCTTTCTTT; CDR3: CASSPSSEAFF
size: .; J: TRBJ1-2; V: TRBV19; D: .; DNA: TGTGCCAGTAGTATTCCGGACAGTAACTATGGCTACACCTTC; CDR3: CASSIPDSNYGYTF
size: .; J: TRBJ2-3; V: TRBV7-9; D: TRBD1; DNA: TGTGCCAGCAGCTCCGGACAGGGTCAGACAGATACGCAGTATTTT; CDR3: CASSSGQGQTDTQYF
size: .; J: TRBJ1-1; V: TRBV5-6; D: .; DNA: TGTGCCAGCAGCTTGGGGGGGATATCTAAGGCTTTCTTT; CDR3: CASSLGGISKAFF
size: .; J: TRBJ1-5; V: TRBV2; D: TRBD1; DNA: TGTGCCAGCGGCAGGGACAGGGGATCAGAACAGCCCCAGCATTTT; CDR3: CASGRDRGSEQPQHF
size: .; J: TRBJ1-2; V: TRBV19; D: TRBD1; DNA: TGTGCCAGTACCGCGAAGGGGTATGGGGACAGGGTTTTAAACTATGGCTACACCTTC; CDR3: CASTAKGYGDRVLNYGYTF
size: .; J: TRBJ2-5; V: TRBV4-1; D: TRBD2; DNA: TGCGCCAGCAGCCAAGGTGCTAGCGGGAGAGTGGGGGAGACCCAGTACTTC; CDR3: CASSQGASGRVGETQYF
size: .; J: TRBJ2-1; V: TRBV15; D: .; DNA: TGTGCCACCAGCAGAGGCAGGGGTGAGCAGTTCTTC; CDR3: CATSRGRGEQFF
size: once; J: TRBJ2-3; V: TRBV19; D: .; DNA: TGTGCCAGTAGTCCGCTCATCCCCAGGGGGGCGCAGTATTTT; CDR3: CASSPLIPRGAQYF
size: .; J: TRBJ2-1; V: TRBV4-2; D: .; DNA: TGTGCCAGCAGCCAAGATTTCGCTCCACTCTACAATGAGCAGTTCTTC; CDR3: CASSQDFAPLYNEQFF
size: .; J: TRBJ2-3; V: TRBV10-3; D: TRBD2; DNA: TGTGCCATCAGTGAGCAGAGGGGCGGGAGGACACTAGATACGCAGTATTTT; CDR3: CAISEQRGGRTLDTQYF
size: .; J: TRBJ2-3; V: TRBV5-4; D: TRBD2; DNA: TGTGCCAGCAGCCTCAGACTAGCGGGTGTAATAGATACGCAGTATTTT; CDR3: CASSLRLAGVIDTQYF
size: .; J: TRBJ2-5; V: TRBV14; D: .; DNA: TGTGCCAGCAGCCTGCGCCCGGAGACCCAGTACTTC; CDR3: CASSLRPETQYF
size: .; J: TRBJ1-3; V: TRBV14; D: .; DNA: TGTGCCAGCAGCCCCCCCGGGACCGCGGTTTCTGGAAACACCATATATTTT; CDR3: CASSPPGTAVSGNTIYF
size: .; J: TRBJ1-4; V: TRBV6-1; D: .; DNA: TGTGCCAGCAGCGAATACGGGAAGGACATCTTCCCAGTTAATGAAAAACTGTTTTTT; CDR3: CASSEYGKDIFPVNEKLFF
size: .; J: TRBJ1-2; V: TRBV18; D: .; DNA: TGTGCCAGCTCACCCTGGACGACAGCAACGAACTATGGCTACACCTTC; CDR3: CASSPWTTATNYGYTF
size: .; J: TRBJ1-1; V: TRBV11-2; D: TRBD1; DNA: TGTGCCAGCAGCTTAGTGGCAGGGGGGAACACTGAAGCTTTCTTT; CDR3: CASSLVAGGNTEAFF
size: .; J: TRBJ1-5; V: TRBV4-1; D: .; DNA: TGCGCCAGCAGCCAGCCGCGTCGGGGGCGGGATGTCAATCAGCCCCAGCATTTT; CDR3: CASSQPRRGRDVNQPQHF
size: .; J: TRBJ2-7; V: TRBV7-6; D: .; DNA: TGTGCCAGCAGCGCTATATACAGGGGGGGCTCCTACGAGCAGTACTTC; CDR3: CASSAIYRGGSYEQYF
size: .; J: TRBJ2-2; V: TRBV19; D: .; DNA: TGTGCCAGTAGTATAGCCCAGGGAGGAGGGCCCGGGGAGCTGTTTTTT; CDR3: CASSIAQGGGPGELFF
size: .; J: TRBJ2-1; V: TRBV27; D: .; DNA: TGTGCCAGCAATTTGGCTCCTAGCGCCTACAATGAGCAGTTCTTC; CDR3: CASNLAPSAYNEQFF